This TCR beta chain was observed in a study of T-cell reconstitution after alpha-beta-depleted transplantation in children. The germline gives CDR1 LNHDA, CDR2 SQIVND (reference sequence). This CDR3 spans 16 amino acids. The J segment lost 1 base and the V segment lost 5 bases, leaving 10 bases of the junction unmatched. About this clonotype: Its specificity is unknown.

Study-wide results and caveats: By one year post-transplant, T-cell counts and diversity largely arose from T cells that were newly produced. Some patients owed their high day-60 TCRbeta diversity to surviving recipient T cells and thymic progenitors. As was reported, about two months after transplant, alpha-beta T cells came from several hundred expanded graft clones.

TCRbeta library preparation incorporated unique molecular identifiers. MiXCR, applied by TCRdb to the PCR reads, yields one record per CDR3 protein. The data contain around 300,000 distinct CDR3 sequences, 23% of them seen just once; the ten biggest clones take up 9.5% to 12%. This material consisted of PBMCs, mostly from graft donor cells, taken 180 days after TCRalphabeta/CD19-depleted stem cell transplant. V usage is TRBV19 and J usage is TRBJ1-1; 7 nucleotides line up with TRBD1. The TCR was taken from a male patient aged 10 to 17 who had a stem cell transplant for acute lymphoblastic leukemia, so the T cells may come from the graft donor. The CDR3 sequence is CASSLLQGTPNTEAFF. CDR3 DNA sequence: TGTGCCAGTAGTCTCCTACAGGGGACCCCGAACACTGAAGCTTTCTTT.